This TCR beta chain was identified during a study of Ad26.COV2.S vaccination and SARS-CoV-2 variants. Overall study: Administration of Ad26.COV2.S was intramuscular, either once or twice 56 days apart.

Profiling relied on immunoSEQ multiplex PCR, and the TCRdb table lists in-frame clones only, not all of them. The repertoire includes a few hundred thousand clones, over 75% of them detected once, and about 3% sits in the top ten. The germline V gene has CDR1 SGDLS and CDR2 YYNGEE. The ends were cut back, 0 bases at V and 9 bases at J, with 9 bases in the middle. The length of the CDR3 is 13 residues. This sample's treatment: some 20 received Ad26.COV2.S at low or high dose, single or two shots; 5 received placebo; per-sample allocation not given. The investigators took samples on day 63 after the first vaccine or placebo injection. An 18-55-year-old adult in Boston served as donor.

The chain has TRBV9 and TRBJ2-2, with D unclear. The clonotype originates from a person aged 18-65 years who received the Ad26.COV2.S COVID-19 vaccine or a placebo. Material: peripheral blood, obtained in a trial of Ad26.COV2.S vaccine versus placebo. The CDR3 region has the DNA TGTGCCAGCAGCGTAGTAGGCAGGCGGGAGCTGTTTTTT. Translation: CASSVVGRRELFF.